A single sample is the source of the 11 T cell receptor beta chains below, sequenced in a study of neurological immune-mediated disorders. TCRdb independently ran MiXCR on the 5' RACE reads; one entry per CDR3 protein. The repertoire has about 65,000 distinct CDR3 sequences, over 4% of them found once; the top ten carry just over 2.5%. The sequenced sample was PBMCs. All receptors come from a man aged 45-65 years with multiple sclerosis.

Ten or more counts support this clonotype. The gene calls are TRBV6-5 and TRBJ2-3, with 13 positions matching TRBD2. CDR1 is MNHEY, CDR2 SVGAGI, per germline. V trimming: 8 bases; J trimming: 6 bases; junction bases outside the gene matches: 8. CDR3 length: 15 residues. Here the CDR3 DNA reads TGTGCCAGCGGGGGACTAGCGGGGCCTGTGGATACGCAGTATTTT. Translation: CASGGLAGPVDTQYF.

This clonotype was seen ten or more times. The chain links TRBV20-1 to TRBJ2-5; D is ambiguous. The CDR3 spans 13 residues. From germline, CDR1 is DFQATT and CDR2 SNEGSKA (reference sequence). Trimming stripped 0 bases from V and 5 bases from J, with 10 bases between. Here the CDR3 reads CSARDLGSETQYF. Written as DNA, the CDR3 is TGCAGTGCTAGAGATCTAGGGTCTGAGACCCAGTACTTC.

This clonotype was found many times. The V call is TRBV20-1, the J call TRBJ2-3; no clear D. The CDR3 runs 15 residues. The germline V gene encodes CDR1 DFQATT and CDR2 SNEGSKA (reference sequence). Trimming left V 0 bases short and J 3 bases short, with 13 bases between. CDR3 residues: CSARDSVVGTDTQYF. The DNA for the CDR3 is TGCAGTGCTAGAGATTCCGTCGTTGGTACAGATACGCAGTATTTT.

Many counts were recorded for this clonotype. V usage is TRBV5-1 and J usage is TRBJ1-1; tentative D call: TRBD1 (5 bases). Trimming removed 0 bases from V and 3 bases from J, with 15 bases in between. Germline CDR1 reads SGHRS; CDR2 reads YFSETQ. This CDR3 has 16 amino acids. The CDR3 DNA is TGCGCCAGCAGCTTGGTTTCCGGGGGGATTTACACTGAAGCTTTCTTT. It encodes CASSLVSGGIYTEAFF.

The sample holds many counts of this clonotype. The genes are TRBV6-2 or TRBV6-3 and TRBJ1-1; TRBD1 matches 7 bases. The V and J ends lost 6 bases and 0 bases, in that order; junction bases with no gene match: 7. Germline-derived CDR1 and CDR2 are MNHEY and SVGEGT. The CDR3 is 15 amino acids. As DNA, the CDR3 is TGTGCCAGCAGCCGAAAAACAGGGGTGAACACTGAAGCTTTCTTT. Translating it yields CASSRKTGVNTEAFF.

This clonotype appeared many times. The chain is built from TRBV7-2 and TRBJ1-6; possibly TRBD1 for D (6 bases). The CDR3 has 16 residues. Trimming removed 5 bases at V and 4 bases at J, with 15 bases between. CDR1 and CDR2 (germline): SGHTA, FQGNSA. Here the CDR3 DNA reads TGTGCCAGCAGCGACATCTACAGGGATTATAATTCACCCCTCCACTTT. It translates to CASSDIYRDYNSPLHF. The full variable domain, completed using reference TRBV7-2 and TRBJ1-6, is GAGVSQSPSNKVTEKGKDVELRCDPISGHTALYWYRQSLGQGLEFLIYFQGNSAPDKSGLPSDRFSAERTGGSVSTLTIQRTQQEDSAVYLCASSDIYRDYNSPLHFGNGTRLTVT.

This clonotype came up many times. V gene TRBV7-2 combines with J gene TRBJ2-7; weak D call: TRBD1 (6 bases). V lost 5 bases, J lost 0 bases, and 8 bases lay in between. There are 13 residues in the CDR3. The V gene's germline CDR1 is SGHTA and CDR2 FQGNSA. The CDR3 nucleotides are TGTGCCAGCAGCCGGACAGTCTCCTACGAGCAGTACGTC. It translates to CASSRTVSYEQYV.

The sample holds many counts of this clonotype. The gene calls are TRBV20-1 and TRBJ1-1; the D is unclear. Between the trimmed V and J ends, which lost 0 bases and 5 bases, there was a span of 10 bases. Looked up from germline, CDR1 is DFQATT and CDR2 is SNEGSKA (reference sequence). CDR3 size: 13 residues. The CDR3 loop is CSARDSGGTEAFF. In DNA form, the CDR3 reads TGCAGTGCTAGAGATTCTGGAGGGACTGAAGCTTTCTTT.

This clonotype was picked up many times. The V gene is TRBV9, the J gene TRBJ2-1; possibly TRBD1 for D (5 bases). V was clipped by 4 bases and J by 6 bases, with 20 bases between them. The length of the CDR3 is 16 residues. Germline V gene data show CDR1 as SGDLS and CDR2 as YYNGEE. For the CDR3, the DNA is TGTGCCAGCAGCACAAGACAGACATACTTATCCAATGAGCAGTTCTTC. It is translated as CASSTRQTYLSNEQFF.

This clonotype has at least ten counts. This rearrangement joins TRBV10-3 to TRBJ2-1, with D possibly TRBD2 on 5 matching bases. This CDR3 has 13 amino acids. Germline V lookup: CDR1 ENHRY, CDR2 SYGVKD. Trimming stripped 6 bases from V and 5 bases from J, with 11 bases between. The CDR3 protein is CAIRRVSDNEQFF. In nucleotides, the CDR3 is TGTGCCATCAGGAGAGTTAGCGACAATGAGCAGTTCTTC.

This clonotype was detected many times. V gene TRBV29-1 combines with J gene TRBJ1-4; 8 nucleotides line up with TRBD1. The V and J ends lost 6 bases and 5 bases, in that order; junction bases with no gene match: 8. The CDR3 totals 14 residues. Germline lookup yields CDR1 SQVTM and CDR2 ANQGSEA. The CDR3 DNA follows: TGCAGCGTGAGAACCAGGGGGCGGAATGAAAAACTGTTTTTT. Its translation: CSVRTRGRNEKLFF.